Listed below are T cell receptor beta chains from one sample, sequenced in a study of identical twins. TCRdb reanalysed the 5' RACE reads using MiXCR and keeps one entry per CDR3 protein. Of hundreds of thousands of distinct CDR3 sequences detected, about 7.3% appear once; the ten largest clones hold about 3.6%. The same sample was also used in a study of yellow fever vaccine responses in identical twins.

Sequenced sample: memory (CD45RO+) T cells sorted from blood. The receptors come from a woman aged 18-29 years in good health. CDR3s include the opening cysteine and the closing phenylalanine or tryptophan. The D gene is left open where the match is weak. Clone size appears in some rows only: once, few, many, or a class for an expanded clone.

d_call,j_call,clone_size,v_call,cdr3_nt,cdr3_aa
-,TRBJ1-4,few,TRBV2,TGTGCCAGCAGTGCTACTGGGACGGCTGATGAAAAACTGTTTTTT,CASSATGTADEKLFF
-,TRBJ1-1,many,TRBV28,TGTGCCAGCACCTCGGTGCCCTTGAACACTGAAGCTTTCTTT,CASTSVPLNTEAFF
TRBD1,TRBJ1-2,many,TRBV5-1,TGCGCCAGCAGCGAGGACAGGGGGACTAACGGCTACACCTTC,CASSEDRGTNGYTF
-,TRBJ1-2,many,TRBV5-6,TGTGCCAGCAGCTTGGGGGCAGGTGCCATCTATGGCTACACCTTC,CASSLGAGAIYGYTF
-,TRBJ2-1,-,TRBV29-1,TGCAGCGTTAAACCCTCCTACAATGAGCAGTTCTTC,CSVKPSYNEQFF
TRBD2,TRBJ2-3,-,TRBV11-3,TGTGCCAGCAGCTTGGGGACTAGCGGGGATACGCAGTATTTT,CASSLGTSGDTQYF
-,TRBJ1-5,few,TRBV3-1,TGTGCCAGCAGCCAAGGGTCATTTTCGGGTCAGCCCCAGCATTTT,CASSQGSFSGQPQHF
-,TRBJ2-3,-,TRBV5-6,TGTGCCAGCAGCTTCGGGCCGATAAGCACAGATACGCAGTATTTT,CASSFGPISTDTQYF
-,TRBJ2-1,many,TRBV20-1,TGCAGTGCTCCGACGGGGCGTCTCTACAATGAGCAGTTCTTC,CSAPTGRLYNEQFF
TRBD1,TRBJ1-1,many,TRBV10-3,TGTGCCATCAGTACCCCGGGACAGTTGAACACTGAAGCTTTCTTT,CAISTPGQLNTEAFF
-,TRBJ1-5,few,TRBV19,TGTGCCAGTACAGAGGGCTCAAGCAATCAGCCCCAGCATTTT,CASTEGSSNQPQHF
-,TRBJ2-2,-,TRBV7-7,TGTGCCAGCAGCCCAGCCGGGACCGGGGAGCTGTTTTTT,CASSPAGTGELFF
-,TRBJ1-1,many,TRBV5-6,TGTGCCAGCAGCTTGCCACAACACAGAACCCGGGACACTGAAGCTTTCTTT,CASSLPQHRTRDTEAFF
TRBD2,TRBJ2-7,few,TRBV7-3,TGTGCCAGCAGCCTCGGGGGGGTTTCCTACGAGCAGTACTTC,CASSLGGVSYEQYF
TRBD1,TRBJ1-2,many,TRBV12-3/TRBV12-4,TGTGCCAGCAGTTTAGTACAGGGGGCTGGCTACACCTTC,CASSLVQGAGYTF
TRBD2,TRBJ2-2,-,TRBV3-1,TGTACCTTCAGTTTAATTCTTAGCGGGGGGTCGAACACCGGGGAGCTGTTTTTT,CTFSLILSGGSNTGELFF
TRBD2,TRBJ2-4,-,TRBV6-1,TGTGCCAGCAGTCCCACTAGCGGAAGAGCCAAAAACATTCAGTACTTC,CASSPTSGRAKNIQYF
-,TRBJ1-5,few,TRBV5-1,TGCGCCAGCAGCTTGGAAAGGGGGTCGCAGCCCCAGCATTTT,CASSLERGSQPQHF
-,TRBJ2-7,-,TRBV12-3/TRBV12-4,TGTGCCAGCAGTCCGCGGACGGATTCTAAGAGGGGGCAGTACTTC,CASSPRTDSKRGQYF
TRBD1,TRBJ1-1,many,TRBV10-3,TGTGCCATCAACGGACAGGGTACTGAAGCTTTCTTT,CAINGQGTEAFF
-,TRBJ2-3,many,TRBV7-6,TGTGCCAGCAGCTCCAACCGGGCCAACACAGATACGCAGTATTTT,CASSSNRANTDTQYF
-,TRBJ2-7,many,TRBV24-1,TGTGCCACCAGTGATTTTGGGGGAGTAATCTCCTACGAGCAGTACTTC,CATSDFGGVISYEQYF
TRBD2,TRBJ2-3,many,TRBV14,TGTGCCAGCAGCCAAATGAACAGGATTTCGGGGGGTACGCAGTATTTT,CASSQMNRISGGTQYF
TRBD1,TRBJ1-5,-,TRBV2,TGTGCCAGCAGTCTAGACAGGGCTAGCAATCAGCCCCAGCATTTT,CASSLDRASNQPQHF
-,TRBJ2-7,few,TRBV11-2,TGTGCCAGCAGCTTAGCCGCCGGCTCCTACGAGCAGTACTTC,CASSLAAGSYEQYF
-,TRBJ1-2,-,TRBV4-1,TGCGCCAGCAGCCAAGTTTTGGGGACGACGGGAGAAGCGGTGGCTAACTATGGCTACACCTTC,CASSQVLGTTGEAVANYGYTF
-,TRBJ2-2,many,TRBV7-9,TGTGCCAGCAGCTTAGTCGACTACCCGAACACCGGGGAGCTGTTTTTT,CASSLVDYPNTGELFF
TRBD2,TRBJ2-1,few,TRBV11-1,TGTGCCAGCAGCTTAGCTAGACTCCCGGGAGGGGGTGAGCAGTTCTTC,CASSLARLPGGGEQFF
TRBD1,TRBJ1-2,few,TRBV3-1,TGTGCCAGCAGCCGCGTGACAGGGGTCTATGGCTACACCTTC,CASSRVTGVYGYTF
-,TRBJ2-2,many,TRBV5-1,TGCGCCAGCAGCCGTATGGGGGACACCGGGGAGCTGTTTTTT,CASSRMGDTGELFF
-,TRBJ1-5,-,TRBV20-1,TGCAGTGCCCCCTATGGAGGGGCATCAAATCAGCCCCAGCATTTT,CSAPYGGASNQPQHF
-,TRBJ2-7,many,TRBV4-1,TGCGCCAGCAGCCAAGGCCCGGGAGTCGCGACCTACGAGCAGTACTTC,CASSQGPGVATYEQYF
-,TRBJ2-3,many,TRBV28,TGTGCCAGCAATGGGGCCACAGATACGCAGTATTTT,CASNGATDTQYF
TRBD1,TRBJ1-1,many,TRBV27,TGTGCCAGCGGCCCCGCCAATTTCCGGACAGGGGCGGTGAACACTGAAGCTTTCTTT,CASGPANFRTGAVNTEAFF
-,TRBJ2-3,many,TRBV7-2,TGTGCCAGCAGCTTAGTAGGGATTCAGAGCACAGATACGCAGTATTTT,CASSLVGIQSTDTQYF